This TCR beta chain originates from a study of blood T cell repertoires in COVID-19. TCRdb's table, derived via immunoSEQ multiplex PCR, lists solely in-frame clones and lacks some. Among about 140,000 clones, 84% were seen once, and the ten largest hold under 10%. Sequenced input: peripheral blood. This sequence originates from a man younger than 45 with COVID-19, enrolled during active disease.

The CDR3 reads CASSTDSPKAFF. In nucleotides, the CDR3 is TGTGCCAGCAGTACCGACAGCCCGAAAGCTTTCTTT. V and J are TRBV12-3 or TRBV12-4 and TRBJ1-1; possibly TRBD1 for D (5 bases). The CDR3 consists of 12 residues. V lost 5 bases to trimming and J lost 9 bases, with 13 bases between them.